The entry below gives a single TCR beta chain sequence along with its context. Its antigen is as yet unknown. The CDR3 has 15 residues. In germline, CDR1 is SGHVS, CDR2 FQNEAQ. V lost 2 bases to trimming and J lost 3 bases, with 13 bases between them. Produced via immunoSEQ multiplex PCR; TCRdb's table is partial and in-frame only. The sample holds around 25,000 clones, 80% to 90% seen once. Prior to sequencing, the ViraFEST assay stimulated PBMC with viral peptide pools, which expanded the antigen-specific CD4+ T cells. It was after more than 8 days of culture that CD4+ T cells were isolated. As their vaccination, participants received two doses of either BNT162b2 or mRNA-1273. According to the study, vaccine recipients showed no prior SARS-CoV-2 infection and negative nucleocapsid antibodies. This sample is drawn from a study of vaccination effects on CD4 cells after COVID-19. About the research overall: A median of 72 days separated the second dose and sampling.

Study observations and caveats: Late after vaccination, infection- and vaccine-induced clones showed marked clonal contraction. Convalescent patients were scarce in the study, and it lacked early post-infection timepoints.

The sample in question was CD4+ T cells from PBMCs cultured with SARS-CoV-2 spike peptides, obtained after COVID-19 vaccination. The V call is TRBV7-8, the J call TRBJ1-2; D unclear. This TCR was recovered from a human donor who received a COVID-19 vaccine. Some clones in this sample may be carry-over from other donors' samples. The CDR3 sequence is CASSLKADWYYGYTF. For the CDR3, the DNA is TGTGCCAGCAGCTTAAAGGCGGATTGGTACTATGGCTACACCTTC.